The next 19 T cell receptor beta chains were all read from a single sample in a study of CD8+CD57+ T cells in acquired aplastic anemia. Both TCR beta VDJ combination and CDR3 sequence profiling were carried out. Genomic DNA was the template for this profiling. TCRdb passed the reads through MiXCR, listing each CDR3 protein once. Counted here are about 210,000 distinct CDR3 sequences, roughly 57% occurring once; the ten biggest clones make up 25% to 35%. The sequenced sample consisted of sorted CD4+, CD8+, or CD8+CD57+ T cells (not recorded which) from PBMCs. These receptors all stem from a human donor in good health.

A single count supports this clonotype. The chain links TRBV10-2 to TRBJ1-2; TRBD1 matches 7 bases. Germline V lookup: CDR1 WSHSY, CDR2 SAAADI. The V gene end was trimmed by 6 bases and the J gene end by 6 bases; junction bases not matched to a gene: 13. The CDR3 length is 15 residues. CDR3 nucleotides: TGCGCCAGCAGAGAAGGGGGCGCGGTCTTGGATGGCTACACCTTC. Protein sequence: CASREGGAVLDGYTF.

V is TRBV7-3 and J is TRBJ2-3, with D perhaps TRBD2 (5 bases). Germline-derived CDR1 and CDR2 are SGHTA and FQGTGA. The CDR3 runs to 17 residues. Trimming pared 6 bases from V and 2 bases from J, leaving 21 bases between. DNA of the CDR3: TGTGCCAGCAGTGAAGCGACGACTACCCTCTTCACAGATACGCAGTATTTT. Its protein is CASSEATTTLFTDTQYF.

This chain uses TRBV25-1 with TRBJ2-7; 7 bases agree with TRBD2. V lost 7 bases to trimming and J lost 7 bases; unmatched junction nucleotides: 13. The CDR3 has 14 residues. Germline CDR1 and CDR2: MGHDK and SYGVNS. The CDR3 is CASTSGLPPGEQYF. CDR3 DNA: TGTGCCAGCACCTCGGGACTACCCCCTGGGGAGCAGTACTTC.

This clonotype was counted only a few times. The rearrangement uses TRBV3-1 and TRBJ2-7; D ambiguous. CDR1 is LGHDT and CDR2 is YNNKEL in the germline V gene (reference sequence). V was clipped by 5 bases and J by 6 bases, with 17 bases between them. The CDR3 contains 14 residues. The CDR3 sequence: CASSLGSGRREQYF. The CDR3 region has the DNA TGTGCCAGCAGCTTAGGGTCAGGCCGCCGCGAGCAGTACTTC.

CDR3 loop: CASSQDSFSTSTDTQYF. For the CDR3, the DNA is TGTGCCAGCAGCCAAGACAGCTTTAGCACCAGCACAGATACGCAGTATTTT. J is TRBJ2-3 and V is TRBV14; D is undetermined. The germline gives CDR1 SGHDN, CDR2 FVKESK. The CDR3 length is 17 residues. Trimming removed 0 bases at V and 0 bases at J, with 13 bases between.

Comments on this clonotype: One junction end does not reproduce the germline sequence, and a read error may be involved. The chain recombines TRBV5-1 with TRBJ1-1; the D is unclear. CDR3 length: 14 residues. The V gene's germline CDR1 is SGHRS and CDR2 YFSETQ. The CDR3 DNA is TGTGCCAGCAGCCCCGATCGGGGGAACACTGAAGCTTTCTTT. It yields the protein CASSPDRGNTEAFF. Full variable domain (outside the CDR3, taken from reference TRBV5-1 and TRBJ1-1): KAGVTQTPRYLIKTRGQQVTLSCSPISGHRSVSWYQQTPGQGLQFLFEYFSETQRNKGNFPGRFSGRQFSNSRSEMNVSTLELGDSALYLCASSPDRGNTEAFFGQGTRLTVV.

The chain carries TRBV7-6 and TRBJ2-7; TRBD2 matches at 9 bases. The CDR3 is made up of 13 amino acids. V trimming: 4 bases; J trimming: 7 bases; junction bases outside the gene matches: 5. Germline V lookup: CDR1 SGHVS, CDR2 FNYEAQ. Here the CDR3 DNA reads TGTGCCAGCAGCTCTAGCGGGGTGGGGGAGCAGTACTTC. This sequence encodes CASSSSGVGEQYF.

This chain connects TRBV2 to TRBJ2-2, with TRBD2 identical over 10 bases. The germline V gene encodes CDR1 SNHLY and CDR2 FYNNEI. This CDR3 region has 13 residues. Trimming took 7 bases from V and 9 from J; bases not matched to a gene: 5. The CDR3 sequence: CASNKGLARELFF. The DNA of the CDR3 is TGTGCCAGCAACAAGGGACTAGCGCGGGAGCTGTTTTTT.

The chain couples TRBV20-1 to TRBJ2-7; the D is unclear. Germline values: CDR1 DFQATT, CDR2 SNEGSKA (reference sequence). V was shortened by 1 base and J by 6 bases, with 10 bases between the two germline ends. The CDR3 length is 12 residues. The CDR3 DNA is TGCAGTGCTAGAGGGGCAGGAAGCGAGCAGTACTTC. This translates into CSARGAGSEQYF.

This chain connects TRBV29-1 to TRBJ2-7; 7 bases align to TRBD2. With 1 base clipped from V and 3 bases from J, the junction kept 0 bases outside the gene matches. CDR1 and CDR2 (germline): SQVTM, ANQGSEA. The CDR3 spans 12 residues. CDR3 sequence reads: CSVEGGGYEQYF. Written as DNA, the CDR3 is TGCAGCGTTGAAGGGGGGGGCTACGAGCAGTACTTC.

This chain uses TRBV12-3 or TRBV12-4 with TRBJ2-7; 9 positions match TRBD1. The CDR3 totals 16 residues. With V trimmed by 5 bases and J by 0 bases, 8 bases remained unmatched. CDR3 residues: CASSPRGTGSSYEQYF. Written as DNA, the CDR3 is TGTGCCAGCAGTCCTAGAGGGACAGGGAGCTCCTACGAGCAGTACTTC.

The V gene is TRBV4-1, the J gene TRBJ2-7; 11 nucleotides line up with TRBD2. The ends lost 6 bases at V and 5 bases at J; junction bases unmatched: 3. The CDR3 is 13 amino acids. The germline V gene has CDR1 MGHRA and CDR2 YSYEKL. In nucleotides, the CDR3 is TGCGCCAGCAGTTCGACTAGCGGGAACGAGCAGTACTTC. It codes for CASSSTSGNEQYF.

The V gene is TRBV7-2, the J gene TRBJ2-3, with D possibly matching TRBD1 (5 bases). V dropped 1 base and J dropped 0 bases, with 11 bases sitting between them. The CDR3 covers 16 residues. From germline, CDR1 is SGHTA and CDR2 FQGNSA. The CDR3 protein is CASSLDSGRSTDTQYF. CDR3 DNA sequence: TGTGCCAGCAGCTTAGACTCAGGGCGGAGCACAGATACGCAGTATTTT.

V usage is TRBV3-1 and J usage is TRBJ2-3; TRBD1 is a possible D gene (6 bases). Germline loops: CDR1 LGHDT, CDR2 YNNKEL (reference sequence). The CDR3 loop spans 15 amino acids. The V and J ends lost 4 bases and 0 bases respectively, with 11 bases between them. CDR3 sequence (DNA): TGTGCCAGCAGCCCATCCAGGGGTAGCACAGATACGCAGTATTTT. Translated, it gives CASSPSRGSTDTQYF.

This clonotype showed up many times. This chain links TRBV9 with TRBJ2-7, with 9 bases identical to TRBD2. The V segment lost 7 bases and the J segment 7 bases; nucleotides outside the gene matches: 15. The CDR3 contains 15 residues. The germline V gene encodes CDR1 SGDLS and CDR2 YYNGEE. Here the CDR3 DNA reads TGTGCCAGCGGAACCGGGACTAGCAACCTAGGGGAGCAGTACTTC. It translates to CASGTGTSNLGEQYF.

The chain has TRBV20-1 and TRBJ2-2; 7 bases align to TRBD1. The ends lost 6 bases at V and 4 bases at J; junction bases unmatched: 8. CDR3 length: 14 residues. CDR1 is DFQATT and CDR2 is SNEGSKA in the germline V gene (reference sequence). Here the CDR3 reads CSARQGHFTGELFF. CDR3 sequence (DNA): TGCAGTGCGAGACAGGGTCATTTCACCGGGGAGCTGTTTTTT.

Regarding this clonotype: The CDR3 does not close with the conserved phenylalanine or tryptophan, likely indicating a read error. The chain couples TRBV29-1 to TRBJ1-1; 7 bases are a match to TRBD1. The CDR3 consists of 12 residues. Germline V lookup: CDR1 SQVTM, CDR2 ANQGSEA. The ends lost 4 bases at V and 1 base at J; junction bases unmatched: 0. CDR3 protein: CSVGTGNTEAFS. The CDR3 DNA follows: TGCAGCGTTGGGACAGGGAACACTGAAGCTTTCTCT.

The chain couples TRBV2 to TRBJ2-5, with D hard to call. CDR1 SNHLY and CDR2 FYNNEI come from the germline V gene. This CDR3 has 13 residues. V was clipped by 3 bases and J by 5 bases, with 10 bases between them. As DNA, the CDR3 is TGTGCCAGCAGTGATCGGCCAAAGGAGACCCAGTACTTC. Encoded protein: CASSDRPKETQYF. Full variable domain (rest looked up from reference TRBV2 and TRBJ2-5): EPEVTQTPSHQVTQMGQEVILRCVPISNHLYFYWYRQILGQKVEFLVSFYNNEISEKSEIFDDQFSVERPDGSNFTLKIRSTKLEDSAMYFCASSDRPKETQYFGPGTRLLVL.

This clonotype was detected a few times. This chain joins TRBV11-2 and TRBJ1-2; no clear D gene. The CDR3 sequence is 13 residues long. CDR1 is SGHAT and CDR2 is FQNNGV in the germline V gene. V lost 3 bases and J lost 5, with 10 bases in between. The CDR3 is CASSLGRGYGYTF. The DNA for the CDR3 is TGTGCCAGCAGCTTGGGGAGAGGGTATGGCTACACCTTC.